The rows below give T cell receptor beta chains drawn from one sample of a study of blood T cell repertoires in COVID-19. Profiled with immunoSEQ multiplex PCR; TCRdb holds only in-frame clones, not every one. The repertoire holds a few hundred thousand clones, with roughly 83% as singletons. Sequenced material: peripheral blood. The receptors here all came from a woman in her 50s with acute or convalescent COVID-19. CDR3s include the opening cysteine and the closing phenylalanine or tryptophan. The D gene is left open where the match is weak. Size tells how often a clone was seen (once, few, many) or the class of an expanded clone, and some rows leave it out.

size	J	V	D	CDR3	DNA
NA	TRBJ2-2	TRBV11-2	NA	CASSPLTALNTGELFF	TGTGCCAGCAGCCCCTTGACAGCCCTGAACACCGGGGAGCTGTTTTTT
NA	TRBJ2-3	TRBV7-8	TRBD2	CASSPTAGLAGEVSTDTQYF	TGTGCCAGCAGCCCAACCGCGGGACTAGCGGGAGAAGTTTCGACAGATACGCAGTATTTT
NA	TRBJ1-1	TRBV5-4	TRBD1	CASSSPGGSEAFF	TGTGCCAGCAGCTCGCCAGGGGGAAGTGAAGCTTTCTTT
NA	TRBJ1-1	TRBV19	NA	CASRGTGKREAFF	TGTGCCAGTAGAGGGACTGGGAAGAGAGAAGCTTTCTTT
NA	TRBJ2-7	TRBV6-1	NA	CASSDIWGTGNEQYF	TGTGCCAGCAGTGATATTTGGGGCACTGGCAACGAGCAGTACTTC
NA	TRBJ2-5	TRBV30	TRBD2	CAWSGGRAAETQYF	TGTGCCTGGAGTGGCGGGAGGGCGGCAGAGACCCAGTACTTC
NA	TRBJ2-3	TRBV5-1	NA	CASSLVQGTDTQYF	TGCGCCAGCAGCTTGGTACAGGGCACAGATACGCAGTATTTT
NA	TRBJ2-7	TRBV27	NA	CASSPRTHRQIAYEQYF	TGTGCCAGCAGTCCGCGGACCCACAGACAGATTGCCTACGAGCAGTACTTC
once	TRBJ2-7	TRBV6-1	NA	CASSEARTAAYEQYF	TGTGCCAGCAGTGAAGCGAGGACAGCCGCCTACGAGCAGTACTTC
NA	TRBJ1-1	TRBV11-3	TRBD1	CASSSDRGNTEAFF	TGTGCCAGCAGCTCGGACAGGGGGAACACTGAAGCTTTCTTT
NA	TRBJ1-1	TRBV13	NA	CASSLQGAEAFF	TGTGCCAGCAGCTTGCAGGGCGCTGAAGCTTTCTTT
NA	TRBJ2-7	TRBV11-1	TRBD2	CASSWGLAGAYYEQYF	TGTGCCAGCAGCTGGGGACTAGCGGGAGCTTACTACGAGCAGTACTTC
few	TRBJ1-1	TRBV5-1	NA	CASSLSPGANTEAFF	TGCGCCAGCAGCTTGTCCCCAGGGGCGAACACTGAAGCTTTCTTT
NA	TRBJ1-1	TRBV29-1	NA	CSVDEVTFTEAFF	TGCAGCGTTGATGAGGTAACTTTCACTGAAGCTTTCTTT
NA	TRBJ1-4	TRBV9	NA	CASSATTGATNEKLFF	TGTGCCAGCAGCGCCACGACTGGCGCAACTAATGAAAAACTGTTTTTT
NA	TRBJ2-3	TRBV12-3/TRBV12-4	NA	CSSGGSTDTQYF	TGTTCTTCTGGCGGAAGCACAGATACGCAGTATTTT
NA	TRBJ2-7	TRBV28	TRBD2	CASSLSAMGLAGKFAYEQYF	TGTGCCAGCAGTTTATCGGCTATGGGACTAGCGGGAAAGTTCGCCTACGAGCAGTACTTC
few	TRBJ2-1	TRBV5-1	TRBD2	CASSLAGSSYNEQFF	TGCGCCAGCAGCTTAGCGGGGAGCTCCTACAATGAGCAGTTCTTC
NA	TRBJ2-1	TRBV6-5	TRBD2	CASRYGTSGPEQFF	TGTGCCAGCAGGTACGGGACTAGCGGGCCTGAGCAGTTCTTC
NA	TRBJ2-7	TRBV9	TRBD1	CASSDGQGREQYF	TGTGCCAGCAGCGACGGACAGGGGCGTGAGCAGTACTTC
NA	TRBJ2-7	TRBV7-2	TRBD2	CASSPSASGSLQYF	TGTGCCAGCAGCCCTTCGGCTAGCGGGAGCTTGCAGTACTTC
NA	TRBJ2-1	TRBV7-2	TRBD2	CASSFAGLAGNEQFF	TGTGCCAGCAGCTTTGCCGGGCTAGCGGGGAATGAGCAGTTCTTC
NA	TRBJ2-1	TRBV5-1	NA	CASSPLGGGHLNEQFF	TGCGCCAGCAGCCCCCTGGGGGGGGGACATCTCAATGAGCAGTTCTTC
NA	TRBJ1-4	TRBV10-3	TRBD1	CAISESGQGVEKLFF	TGTGCCATCAGTGAGTCAGGACAGGGGGTTGAAAAACTGTTTTTT
NA	TRBJ1-2	TRBV7-3	TRBD1	CASSSGQGGRGYTF	TGTGCCAGCAGCTCCGGACAGGGAGGGCGCGGCTACACCTTC
once	TRBJ1-6	TRBV6-5	TRBD1	CASSSSPQGRSPLHF	TGTGCCAGCAGTTCATCCCCACAGGGGCGGTCACCCCTCCACTTT
NA	TRBJ1-1	TRBV7-8	NA	CASSLGEVGTEAFF	TGTGCCAGCAGCTTAGGTGAGGTGGGCACTGAAGCTTTCTTT
few	TRBJ2-7	TRBV5-1	TRBD1	CASSLGTGVLYEQYF	TGCGCCAGCAGCCTCGGGACAGGGGTTCTCTACGAGCAGTACTTC
NA	TRBJ2-1	TRBV7-2	TRBD2	CASSPRWAGAYNEQFF	TGTGCCAGCAGCCCCCGGTGGGCGGGGGCCTACAATGAGCAGTTCTTC
NA	TRBJ2-1	TRBV4-1	NA	CASSQERSSPYNEQFF	TGCGCCAGCAGCCAAGAGAGGTCTAGTCCCTACAATGAGCAGTTCTTC
few	TRBJ1-6	TRBV25-1	TRBD1	CASRPTGLDSPLHF	TGTGCCAGCAGACCGACAGGGCTGGATTCACCCCTCCACTTT
NA	TRBJ2-7	TRBV30	TRBD2	CAHAASGQNYEQYF	TGTGCCCACGCTGCTAGCGGCCAAAACTACGAGCAGTACTTC
NA	TRBJ2-7	TRBV3-1/TRBV3-2	NA	CASSQRTEIDYEQYF	TGTGCCAGCAGCCAAAGAACAGAAATAGACTACGAGCAGTACTTC
NA	TRBJ2-2	TRBV5-1	TRBD2	CASSLVAGGGTGELFF	TGCGCCAGCAGCTTGGTGGCGGGAGGAGGGACCGGGGAGCTGTTTTTT